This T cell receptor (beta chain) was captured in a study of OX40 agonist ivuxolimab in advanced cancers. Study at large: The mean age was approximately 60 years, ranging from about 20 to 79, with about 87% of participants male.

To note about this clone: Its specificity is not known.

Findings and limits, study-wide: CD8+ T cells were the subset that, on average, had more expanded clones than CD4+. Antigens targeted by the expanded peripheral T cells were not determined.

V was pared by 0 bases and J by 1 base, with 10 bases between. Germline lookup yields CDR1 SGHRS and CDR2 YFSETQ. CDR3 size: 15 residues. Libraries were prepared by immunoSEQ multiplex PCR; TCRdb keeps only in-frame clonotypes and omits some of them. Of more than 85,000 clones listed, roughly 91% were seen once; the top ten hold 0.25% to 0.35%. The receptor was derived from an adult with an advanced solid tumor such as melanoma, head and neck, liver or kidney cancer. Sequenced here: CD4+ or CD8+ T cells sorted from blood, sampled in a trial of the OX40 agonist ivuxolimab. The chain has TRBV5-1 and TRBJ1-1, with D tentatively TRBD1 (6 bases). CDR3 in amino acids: CASSLAYRENTEAFF. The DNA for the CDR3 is TGCGCCAGCAGCTTGGCCTACAGGGAGAACACTGAAGCTTTCTTT.